This T cell receptor (beta chain) was captured in a study of blood T cell repertoires in COVID-19. As for the study in general: Sites across the United States, Italy and Spain contributed samples from acute and convalescent COVID-19. PBMCs, B-cell-depleted T cells, or T cells were the source of the cDNA or gDNA that made up the material.

Per the original data handling: How many nucleated cells were present was estimated from reference gene primer amplification. Profiled with immunoSEQ multiplex PCR; TCRdb holds only in-frame clones, not every one. The D gene and trimming were derived from the DNA, and the V and J assignments and clone size from that table. Counted here are a few hundred thousand clones, about 90% occurring once; the ten biggest clones make up 11%. The CDR3 is 10 residues long. Germline V gives CDR1 LNHDA, CDR2 SQIVND (reference sequence). V was clipped by 9 bases and J by 4 bases, with 6 bases between them. Seattle's enrolled individuals joined amid active infection and were then monitored longitudinally.

The specimen sequenced was peripheral blood. The TCR comes from a woman aged 30 to 39 with COVID-19, enrolled during active disease. The chain carries TRBV19 and TRBJ1-2; D is undetermined. This chain's CDR3 is CASGGYGYTF. CDR3 DNA sequence: TGTGCCAGCGGAGGCTATGGCTACACCTTC.